Below, 27 T cell receptor beta chains from the same sample are listed, as sequenced in a study of naive and memory T cell subsets. Two oligonucleotides, mixed equimolar, formed the beta constant-region primer covering TRBC1 and TRBC2. TCRdb independently ran MiXCR on the UMI-ligation and nested PCR reads; one entry per CDR3 protein. The sample includes 120,000 to 150,000 distinct CDR3 sequences, about 18% seen only once; the top ten take more than 0.13%. Sample: naive CD4+ T cells from blood. The receptor set was obtained from a human donor in good health.

This clonotype has ten or more counts. The chain's CDR3 is CASSLAGGQTDTQYF. The CDR3 coding sequence is TGTGCCAGCAGCTTAGCGGGAGGGCAGACAGATACGCAGTATTTT. V is TRBV7-2 and J is TRBJ2-3; the match to TRBD2 covers 7 bases. Germline CDR1 SGHTA, CDR2 FQGNSA. Trimming cost V 0 bases and J 3 bases; bases outside gene matches: 3. The CDR3 is 15 amino acids.

This clonotype was seen only a few times. The genes are TRBV12-3 or TRBV12-4 and TRBJ1-1, with a tentative D call TRBD1 (6 bases). Trimming took off 4 bases at V and 11 bases at J, with 17 bases between the two ends. The CDR3 covers 13 residues. CDR3 loop: CASSSNRVQAAFF. The CDR3 nucleotides are TGTGCCAGCAGTTCGAACAGGGTCCAGGCGGCTTTCTTT.

This chain links TRBV2 with TRBJ2-1; 11 positions match TRBD2. CDR1 SNHLY and CDR2 FYNNEI come from the germline V gene. The CDR3 covers 19 residues. Trimming cost V 2 bases and J 0 bases; bases outside gene matches: 9. CDR3 protein: CASSERLAGSPSSYNEQFF. The CDR3 DNA follows: TGTGCCAGCAGTGAAAGACTAGCGGGATCCCCGAGCTCCTACAATGAGCAGTTCTTC.

This clonotype was recorded a few times. The rearrangement joins TRBV20-1 to TRBJ2-7, with D unclear. Germline loops: CDR1 DFQATT, CDR2 SNEGSKA (reference sequence). This CDR3 is 14 amino acids long. Trimming took off 0 bases at V and 1 base at J, with 10 bases between the two ends. CDR3 sequence (DNA): TGCAGTGCTAGAGAGGGCCCGCGATCCTACGAGCAGTACTTC. This codes for CSAREGPRSYEQYF.

This clonotype was counted at least ten times. The chain joins TRBV28 to TRBJ2-3, with D tentatively TRBD2 (5 bases). V was pared by 6 bases and J by 6 bases, with 10 bases between. Germline V CDR1 and CDR2: MDHEN, SYDVKM. The length of the CDR3 is 12 residues. CDR3 sequence: CASSPPGDTQYF. The CDR3, as DNA: TGTGCCAGCAGCCCTCCGGGGGATACGCAGTATTTT. Filled out from reference TRBV28 and TRBJ2-3, the complete variable domain reads DVKVTQSSRYLVKRTGEKVFLECVQDMDHENMFWYRQDPGLGLRLIYFSYDVKMKEKGDIPEGYSVSREKKERFSLILESASTNQTSMYLCASSPPGDTQYFGPGTRLTVL.

This clonotype was recorded a few times. The rearrangement joins TRBV5-1 to TRBJ1-1; D is unclear. CDR1 and CDR2 from the germline V gene are SGHRS and YFSETQ. The V and J ends lost 0 bases and 3 bases respectively, with 6 bases between them. The CDR3 sequence is 13 residues long. CDR3 in amino acids: CASSLAGDTEAFF. The DNA for the CDR3 is TGCGCCAGCAGCTTGGCCGGGGACACTGAAGCTTTCTTT.

CDR3 in amino acids: CASSDYREGDEQYF. As DNA, the CDR3 is TGTGCCAGTAGTGATTACAGGGAAGGCGACGAGCAGTACTTC. V is TRBV19 and J is TRBJ2-7; TRBD1 might be the D (6 bases). CDR3 length: 14 amino acids. The germline gives CDR1 LNHDA, CDR2 SQIVND (reference sequence). With 5 bases removed from V and 5 bases from J, the gap between germline ends came to 16 bases.

The V gene is TRBV10-3, the J gene TRBJ2-7; TRBD1 matches at 7 bases. Germline V lookup: CDR1 ENHRY, CDR2 SYGVKD. The CDR3 totals 13 residues. J lost 2 bases, V lost 9 bases, and 7 bases had no gene match. The CDR3 protein is CAITTGITYEQYF. The DNA of the CDR3 is TGTGCCATTACGACAGGGATCACCTACGAGCAGTACTTC.

The rearrangement uses TRBV2 and TRBJ1-2; possible D gene TRBD1, 5 bases. Germline CDR1 reads SNHLY; CDR2 reads FYNNEI. The CDR3 runs to 14 residues. V was clipped by 4 bases and J by 2 bases, with 11 bases between them. The DNA of the CDR3 is TGTGCCAGCAGTGCCCAGGGACCGAACTATGGCTACACCTTC. It encodes CASSAQGPNYGYTF.

This clonotype was counted between two and nine times. The V gene is TRBV12-3 or TRBV12-4, the J gene TRBJ2-3; D tentatively fits TRBD1 or TRBD2 (5 bases each). The CDR3 has 15 residues. V gave up 3 bases and J gave up 0 bases, with 10 bases separating them. DNA for the CDR3: TGTGCCAGCAGTTTTGACGGGGCTAGCACAGATACGCAGTATTTT. Residues: CASSFDGASTDTQYF.

A few counts support this clonotype. V usage is TRBV7-9 and J usage is TRBJ2-1; 16 bases line up with TRBD2. V dropped 0 bases and J dropped 4; count of bases not matched to a gene: 3. There are 18 residues in the CDR3. Germline V gives CDR1 SEHNR, CDR2 FQNEAQ (reference sequence). As DNA, the CDR3 is TGTGCCAGCAGCTTAGCAGGGACTAGCGGGAGGGGTTACAATGAGCAGTTCTTC. It is translated as CASSLAGTSGRGYNEQFF.

This clonotype was counted ten times or more. This chain uses TRBV18 with TRBJ2-4; no reliable D call. The CDR3 spans 14 residues. V lost 2 bases to trimming and J lost 0 bases, with 5 bases between them. Germline lookup yields CDR1 KGHSH and CDR2 LQKENI. The CDR3 is CASSPALAKNIQYF. In DNA, the CDR3 is TGTGCCAGCTCACCAGCGCTAGCCAAAAACATTCAGTACTTC.

The J gene is TRBJ1-2, the V gene TRBV5-6; the D gene is possibly TRBD1 (5 bases). With 6 bases removed from V and 8 bases from J, the gap between germline ends came to 23 bases. The germline V gene encodes CDR1 SGHDT and CDR2 YYEEEE. The CDR3 consists of 15 residues. CDR3 bases: TGTGCCAGCACCATACAAACCGGGGGTTTTAGGGGCTACACCTTC. Amino acids: CASTIQTGGFRGYTF.

This clonotype was counted at least ten times. The rearrangement uses TRBV7-2 and TRBJ2-1; no clear D. This CDR3 has 12 residues. Germline V gene data show CDR1 as SGHTA and CDR2 as FQGNSA. Between the trimmed V and J ends, which lost 5 bases and 6 bases, there was a span of 8 bases. The CDR3 sequence is CASSPIGNEQFF. The CDR3 DNA follows: TGTGCCAGCAGCCCTATAGGCAATGAGCAGTTCTTC.

The V call is TRBV27, the J call TRBJ2-2; 11 bases align to TRBD2. CDR1 and CDR2 (germline): MNHEY, SMNVEV (reference sequence). V shed 2 bases, J shed 8 bases, and the junction held 1 base outside the gene matches. The CDR3 spans 14 residues. The CDR3 reads CASSLTSGRGELFF. In nucleotides, the CDR3 is TGTGCCAGCAGTTTAACTAGCGGGAGAGGGGAGCTGTTTTTT.

The sample holds a few counts of this clonotype. The chain has TRBV10-2 and TRBJ2-4; 8 positions agree with TRBD1. V lost 7 bases, J lost 3 bases, and 5 bases stayed unmatched. The CDR3 loop spans 14 amino acids. Germline assignment: CDR1 WSHSY and CDR2 SAAADI. CDR3 sequence (DNA): TGCGCCAGCATAACAGGGGGAGGCAAAAACATTCAGTACTTC. As protein: CASITGGGKNIQYF.

V and J are TRBV20-1 and TRBJ1-1; D is unresolved. From germline, CDR1 is DFQATT and CDR2 SNEGSKA (reference sequence). The V end was cut by 6 bases, the J end by 0 bases, with 11 bases between. The length of the CDR3 is 13 residues. The DNA for the CDR3 is TGCAGTGCGATACCCCTGCTGAACACTGAAGCTTTCTTT. Residues: CSAIPLLNTEAFF.

This chain joins TRBV7-2 and TRBJ2-2; no definite D call. V was cut by 0 bases and J by 1 base, with 9 bases left in between. The length of the CDR3 is 16 residues. The germline V gene has CDR1 SGHTA and CDR2 FQGNSA. CDR3: CASSLARTGNTGELFF. CDR3 DNA sequence: TGTGCCAGCAGCTTAGCGCGGACGGGGAACACCGGGGAGCTGTTTTTT. The full variable domain, rest sourced from reference TRBV7-2 and TRBJ2-2, is GAGVSQSPSNKVTEKGKDVELRCDPISGHTALYWYRQSLGQGLEFLIYFQGNSAPDKSGLPSDRFSAERTGGSVSTLTIQRTQQEDSAVYLCASSLARTGNTGELFFGEGSRLTVL.

This rearrangement joins TRBV13 to TRBJ2-7; 13 nucleotides agree with TRBD2. From germline, CDR1 is PRHDT and CDR2 FYEKMQ (reference sequence). This CDR3 has 14 amino acids. The J segment lost 6 bases and the V segment lost 5 bases, leaving 4 bases of the junction unmatched. The CDR3 DNA is TGTGCCAGCAGCCCGCGGACTAGCGGGAGCGAGCAGTACTTC. It is translated as CASSPRTSGSEQYF.

This clonotype was observed a few times. V usage is TRBV5-1 and J usage is TRBJ2-1; D is perhaps TRBD1 (6 bases). Between the trimmed V and J ends, which lost 4 bases and 5 bases, there was a span of 10 bases. The CDR3 is made up of 13 amino acids. Looked up from germline, CDR1 is SGHRS and CDR2 is YFSETQ. CDR3 sequence: CASSTGSNNEQFF. For the CDR3, the DNA is TGCGCCAGCAGCACAGGGTCAAACAATGAGCAGTTCTTC. The full variable domain, completed using reference TRBV5-1 and TRBJ2-1, is KAGVTQTPRYLIKTRGQQVTLSCSPISGHRSVSWYQQTPGQGLQFLFEYFSETQRNKGNFPGRFSGRQFSNSRSEMNVSTLELGDSALYLCASSTGSNNEQFFGPGTRLTVL.

This clonotype was recorded a few times. The rearrangement uses TRBV29-1 and TRBJ2-7; D might be TRBD2 (6 bases). V was pared by 5 bases and J by 2 bases, with 16 bases between. The germline V gene has CDR1 SQVTM and CDR2 ANQGSEA. This CDR3 spans 14 amino acids. In nucleotides, the CDR3 is TGCAGCGTTCGACTAGATCGGATTCCCTACGAGCAGTACTTC. Translated, it gives CSVRLDRIPYEQYF.

This clonotype was recorded once. The genes are TRBV6-6 and TRBJ2-7, with unresolved D. Germline V gives CDR1 MNHNY, CDR2 SVGAGI (reference sequence). The CDR3 spans 13 residues. Between the trimmed V and J ends, which lost 0 bases and 2 bases, there was a span of 5 bases. CDR3 sequence (DNA): TGTGCCAGCAGTTACTCGAACCCCTACGAGCAGTACTTC. This sequence encodes CASSYSNPYEQYF.

This clonotype was seen a few times. V usage is TRBV15 and J usage is TRBJ1-4, with unresolved D. CDR1 and CDR2 (germline): LNHNV, YYDKDF (reference sequence). Trimming removed 5 bases at V and 5 bases at J, with 15 bases between. This CDR3 contains 15 residues. The CDR3 nucleotides read TGTGCCACCAGCGTCCTACCCGGGATCAATGAAAAACTGTTTTTT. As protein: CATSVLPGINEKLFF.

CDR3 sequence (DNA): TGTGCCAGCAGCTTTCAGGGGTTGGTGAATGAGCAGTTCTTC. Translating gives CASSFQGLVNEQFF. The chain couples TRBV7-4 to TRBJ2-1, with a weak D call TRBD1 (6 bases). CDR1 SGHVT and CDR2 SQSDAQ come from the germline V gene. The germline V and J ends were trimmed by 3 bases and 7 bases, with 13 bases remaining between them. This CDR3 has 14 residues.

This clonotype has only a few counts. The rearrangement joins TRBV3-1 to TRBJ2-7; no reliable D call. This CDR3 comprises 13 residues. Germline values: CDR1 LGHDT, CDR2 YNNKEL (reference sequence). With 4 bases removed from V and 6 bases from J, the gap between germline ends came to 13 bases. The chain's CDR3 is CASSLLTGLEQYF. In DNA form, the CDR3 reads TGTGCCAGCAGCCTCCTCACCGGGCTCGAGCAGTACTTC.

This clonotype occurred a few times. This chain connects TRBV20-1 to TRBJ2-3; a weak D match, TRBD2 (6 bases). CDR1 DFQATT and CDR2 SNEGSKA come from the germline V gene (reference sequence). The CDR3 has 15 residues. The V and J ends lost 1 base and 2 bases respectively, with 13 bases between them. The CDR3 here is CSARGRDTFTDTQYF. In DNA, the CDR3 is TGCAGTGCTAGAGGGAGGGATACTTTCACAGATACGCAGTATTTT.

V usage is TRBV11-2 and J usage is TRBJ2-6, with no clear D. Germline values: CDR1 SGHAT, CDR2 FQNNGV. V lost 7 bases and J lost 0, with 10 bases in between. The CDR3 contains 15 residues. CDR3 nucleotide sequence: TGTGCCAGCAACGGACGGCACTCTGGGGCCAACGTCCTGACTTTC. Amino acids: CASNGRHSGANVLTF.